Below are 16 T cell receptor beta chains sequenced from a single sample in a study of T cells in tumors after PD-1 blockade. Generated by immunoSEQ multiplex PCR, the TCRdb table keeps only in-frame clones and is missing some. This table holds around 60,000 clones, about 80% found once. Sequenced here: PBMCs, sampled before anti-PD-1 treatment. Every receptor here comes from a human donor with basal cell carcinoma.

This clone came up a few times. The J gene is TRBJ1-6, the V gene TRBV30; D remains ambiguous. Trimming removed 8 bases from V and 9 bases from J, with 14 bases in between. The germline V gene encodes CDR1 GTSNPN and CDR2 SVGIG (reference sequence). The CDR3 contains 12 residues. The CDR3 region has the DNA TGTGCCGGGCGAAACCAAGTTTCACCCCTCCACTTT. Amino acid sequence: CAGRNQVSPLHF.

The chain is built from TRBV6-6 and TRBJ2-1; D may be TRBD2 (7 bases). The CDR3 extends over 15 amino acids. The ends were cut back, 2 bases at V and 10 bases at J, with 18 bases in the middle. The germline gives CDR1 MNHNY, CDR2 SVGAGI (reference sequence). The CDR3 nucleotides read TGTGCCAGCAGTTACGCGGGGGCCGGGCCGGGGGAGCAGTTCTTC. Residues: CASSYAGAGPGEQFF.

The chain is built from TRBV2 and TRBJ2-7, with D perhaps being TRBD1 or TRBD2 (5 bases each). This CDR3 region has 12 residues. The V and J ends lost 5 bases and 4 bases respectively, with 9 bases between them. The V gene's germline CDR1 is SNHLY and CDR2 FYNNEI. The CDR3 coding sequence is TGTGCCAGCAGTCCAGAGGGGTACGAGCAGTACTTC. Its translation: CASSPEGYEQYF.

The chain joins TRBV7-9 to TRBJ1-1, with 8 bases identical to TRBD1. Trimming removed 5 bases from V and 1 base from J; junction bases left unmatched: 6. The CDR3 consists of 15 residues. Germline assignment: CDR1 SEHNR and CDR2 FQNEAQ (reference sequence). The CDR3: CASSLLQGGNTEAFF. CDR3 nucleotides: TGTGCCAGCAGCCTACTACAGGGGGGGAACACTGAAGCTTTCTTT.

In DNA, the CDR3 is TGTGCCAGCAGCGTAGAGGGTCCAGGGGGGAACACTGAAGCTTTCTTT. Residues: CASSVEGPGGNTEAFF. The chain combines TRBV9 with TRBJ1-1; 7 bases line up with TRBD1. Trimming at V came to 0 bases and at J to 1 base, leaving 6 bases not matched to a gene. Germline CDR1 SGDLS, CDR2 YYNGEE. There are 16 residues in the CDR3.

The J gene is TRBJ1-1, the V gene TRBV11-1; no definite D call. The V end lost 6 bases, the J end lost 2 bases, and 10 bases lay between the germline ends. Germline lookup yields CDR1 SGHAT and CDR2 FQDESV (reference sequence). This CDR3 contains 13 residues. The chain's CDR3 is CASSILTNTEAFF. CDR3 nucleotide sequence: TGTGCCAGCAGTATTCTGACTAACACTGAAGCTTTCTTT.

The chain combines TRBV5-1 with TRBJ2-7, with D perhaps matching TRBD1 or TRBD2 (5 bases each). Per the germline V gene, CDR1 is SGHRS and CDR2 is YFSETQ. V was shortened by 4 bases and J by 4 bases, with 15 bases between the two germline ends. This CDR3 comprises 14 residues. The CDR3: CASSNGDGIYEQYF. CDR3 coding DNA: TGCGCCAGCAGCAATGGGGACGGAATTTACGAGCAGTACTTC.

This clone was observed a single time. The rearrangement uses TRBV19 and TRBJ1-3; 9 positions match TRBD1. The germline gives CDR1 LNHDA, CDR2 SQIVND (reference sequence). This CDR3 spans 15 amino acids. V lost 3 bases to trimming and J lost 4 bases; unmatched junction nucleotides: 4. The CDR3 sequence: CASSIGTGYGNTIYF. CDR3 nucleotides: TGTGCCAGTAGTATCGGGACAGGGTACGGAAACACCATATATTTT.

This chain connects TRBV14 to TRBJ1-1, with no clear D. Germline lookup yields CDR1 SGHDN and CDR2 FVKESK. V was cut by 1 base and J by 8 bases, with 8 bases left in between. CDR3 length: 12 residues. The CDR3 reads CASSQVRGEAFF. The CDR3 DNA reads as TGTGCCAGCAGCCAAGTGCGAGGGGAAGCTTTCTTT.

The chain has TRBV27 and TRBJ2-3; 7 bases fit TRBD2. This CDR3 region has 17 residues. Per the germline V gene, CDR1 is MNHEY and CDR2 is SMNVEV (reference sequence). The trim removed 4 bases at V and 3 bases at J, leaving 13 bases unmatched. The chain's CDR3 is CASSSWGGDLGTDTQYF. DNA for the CDR3: TGTGCCAGCAGTTCTTGGGGGGGGGACCTGGGGACAGATACGCAGTATTTT.

The gene calls are TRBV5-1 and TRBJ1-1; 9 bases match TRBD1. Unmatched junction bases numbered 9, after V lost 3 bases and J lost 3 bases. Germline CDR1 SGHRS, CDR2 YFSETQ. The CDR3 loop spans 16 amino acids. This CDR3 reads CASSWGDRDPHTEAFF. The CDR3, as DNA: TGCGCCAGCAGCTGGGGGGACAGGGACCCTCACACTGAAGCTTTCTTT.

V is TRBV4-1 and J is TRBJ2-5, with a possible D match to TRBD2 (6 bases). Trimming removed 4 bases at V and 4 bases at J, with 22 bases between. The CDR3 is made up of 17 amino acids. The V gene's germline CDR1 is MGHRA and CDR2 YSYEKL. CDR3: CASSLLPIGTPRETQYF. The CDR3 bases are TGCGCCAGCAGCCTCCTCCCTATAGGGACTCCCAGAGAGACCCAGTACTTC.

The chain has TRBV6-5 and TRBJ2-1, with TRBD2 as a possible D gene (7 bases). V gave up 3 bases and J gave up 5 bases, with 14 bases separating them. Germline values: CDR1 MNHEY, CDR2 SVGAGI. The CDR3 spans 15 residues. CDR3 protein: CASSYNGGLHNEQFF. The DNA for the CDR3 is TGTGCCAGCAGTTATAACGGGGGGCTACACAATGAGCAGTTCTTC.

The chain links TRBV27 to TRBJ1-1, with D possibly being TRBD1 (5 bases). CDR3 length equals 13 residues. Germline V gene sequence: CDR1 MNHEY, CDR2 SMNVEV (reference sequence). Between the trimmed V and J ends, which lost 5 bases and 0 bases, there was a span of 7 bases. For the CDR3, the DNA is TGTGCCAGCAGTCCAGGGATGAACACTGAAGCTTTCTTT. This translates into CASSPGMNTEAFF.

CDR3 nucleotide sequence: TGTGCCAGTAGCACCGGGACAGGGAGCTCAGATACGCAGTATTTT. It codes for CASSTGTGSSDTQYF. The J gene is TRBJ2-3, the V gene TRBV19; 9 bases match TRBD1. Unmatched junction bases numbered 8, after V lost 6 bases and J lost 4 bases. The CDR3 length is 15 residues. Per the germline V gene, CDR1 is LNHDA and CDR2 is SQIVND (reference sequence).

The chain recombines TRBV19 with TRBJ1-2, with D unclear. The CDR3 contains 12 residues. CDR1 and CDR2 from the germline V gene are LNHDA and SQIVND (reference sequence). Trimming removed 3 bases from V and 7 bases from J, with 9 bases in between. CDR3 coding DNA: TGTGCCAGTAGTATTGCAGGATCTGGCTACACCTTC. It encodes CASSIAGSGYTF. The full variable domain, completed using reference TRBV19 and TRBJ1-2, is DGGITQSPKYLFRKEGQNVTLSCEQNLNHDAMYWYRQDPGQGLRLIYYSQIVNDFQKGDIAEGYSVSREKKESFPLTVTSAQKNPTAFYLCASSIAGSGYTFGSGTRLTVV.